Below, 12 T cell receptor beta chains from the same sample are listed, as sequenced in a study of CXCR3-negative and CXCR3-positive naive CD8 T cells. Findings of the study overall: For CXCR3-positive naive cells, TRB CDR3s were more hydrophobic than those of CXCR3-negative naive cells.

Via 5' RACE with UMI labels, TRB cDNA libraries were prepared. TCRdb re-called the 5' RACE reads; every CDR3 protein appears as one record, without DNA. The listing contains under 60,000 distinct CDR3 sequences. The antigens for these receptors are not known. Sample: naive CXCR3+ CD8+ T cells from blood. Subset of the sample: CD45RO-CCR7+CD27+CD95- naive CD8+ T cells expressing CXCR3 (TNR3+). These TCRs come from a human donor in good health. Some clones in this sample may be carry-over from other donors' samples.

The J gene is TRBJ1-1, the V gene TRBV29-1. Germline CDR1 is SQVTM and CDR2 is ANQGSEA. CDR3 length: 13 amino acids. The CDR3 sequence is CSARGAANTEAFF.

The chain joins TRBV4-1 to TRBJ2-5; absent DNA, TCRdb's TRBD2 call cannot be checked. CDR3 length: 16 residues. CDR1 and CDR2 (germline): MGHRA, YSYEKL. The CDR3 sequence: CASSQRSGLPRETQYF.

Here the CDR3 reads CASSRDYKMSMYQETQYF. This chain connects TRBV7-9 to TRBJ2-5; the D gene TCRdb calls, TRBD2, cannot be checked with no DNA. Per germline, CDR1 SEHNR and CDR2 FQNEAQ (reference sequence). The CDR3 spans 18 residues.

The rearrangement uses TRBV18 and TRBJ1-1; the D call of TRBD1 rests on TCRdb alone, since no DNA is present to check it. The CDR3 has 15 amino acids. The germline gives CDR1 KGHSH, CDR2 LQKENI. The CDR3 here is CASSHPWTGDTEAFF.

The chain carries TRBV5-1 and TRBJ2-3; TCRdb calls TRBD2, which cannot be checked without DNA. This CDR3 contains 15 residues. Germline V gives CDR1 SGHRS, CDR2 YFSETQ. CDR3 residues: CASSRGLAGVDTQYF.

The rearrangement joins TRBV4-3 to TRBJ2-3. This CDR3 is built from 16 residues. CDR1 and CDR2 (germline): LGHNA, YSLEER. This CDR3 reads CASSQEEATSTDTQYF.

The chain combines TRBV4-1 with TRBJ1-1. Germline V gene sequence: CDR1 MGHRA, CDR2 YSYEKL. This CDR3 region has 17 residues. The CDR3 reads CASSQLQASEMNTEAFF.

V usage is TRBV27 and J usage is TRBJ1-2; TCRdb designates TRBD1, a call that cannot be tested without DNA. Germline values: CDR1 MNHEY, CDR2 SMNVEV (reference sequence). The CDR3 is 15 residues long. CDR3 protein: CASSGRGQGAGGYTF.

The CDR3 protein is CASSTSPGTSYNEQFF. The genes are TRBV7-6 and TRBJ2-1; TCRdb proposes TRBD1, but this gene call is untestable without DNA. Germline lookup yields CDR1 SGHVS and CDR2 FNYEAQ. The CDR3 extends over 16 amino acids.

V is TRBV28 and J is TRBJ1-6. This CDR3 is 12 amino acids long. Germline V lookup: CDR1 MDHEN, CDR2 SYDVKM. The CDR3 loop reads CASSGGNSPLHF.

V usage is TRBV11-3 and J usage is TRBJ2-1; no DNA is available, so the TRBD1 call from TCRdb remains unchecked. CDR1 and CDR2 from the germline V gene are SGHNT and YENEEA. CDR3 length equals 17 residues. The CDR3 loop is CASSLEGTGGAHIEQFF.

The chain joins TRBV7-9 to TRBJ2-7; TCRdb reports TRBD1, a call that lacks DNA to check it against. CDR3 size: 15 residues. Germline loops: CDR1 SEHNR, CDR2 FQNEAQ (reference sequence). The CDR3 sequence is CTSSSRDRGNYEQYF. The full variable domain, its missing parts supplied by reference TRBV7-9 and TRBJ2-7, is DTGVSQNPRHKITKRGQNVTFRCDPISEHNRLYWYRQTLGQGPEFLTYFQNEAQLEKSRLLSDRFSAERPKGSFSTLEIQRTEQGDSAMYLCTSSSRDRGNYEQYFGPGTRLTVT.